These T cell receptor beta chains were read from a single sample in a study of synovial regulatory T cells in juvenile arthritis. This table comes from immunoSEQ multiplex PCR, and its TCRdb copy is limited to in-frame clones, with some not included. The table lists roughly 10,000 clones. The sample comprised Treg cells from blood. All receptors derive from a donor aged 2 to 35 with juvenile idiopathic arthritis. The CDR3 runs from the conserved cysteine through the conserved F or W. A row's size may be missing; if present it is once, few, many or a size class.

>medium-sized|TRBV6-5|TRBJ1-3
CASRQRNTIYF
>-|TRBV6-5|TRBJ1-6
CASSGTGTGSSPLHF
>-|TRBV28|TRBJ1-1
CASRSRVTLEAFF
>-|TRBV7-6|TRBJ1-2
CASTPSPGQGTPYGYTF
>-|TRBV5-4|TRBJ2-1
CASSPVGAGDRNEQFF
>-|TRBV5-6|TRBJ1-1
CASSLFGEAFF
>-|TRBV28|TRBJ1-2
CASSGYRDGRYGYTF
>-|TRBV11-2|TRBJ2-7
CASSFFGQYYEQYF
>-|TRBV4-3|TRBJ2-3
CASSRSGDTQYF
>-|TRBV6-1|TRBJ1-6
CASSAGWNSPLHF
>-|TRBV2|TRBJ1-1
CASSEWAGFTEAFF
>-|TRBV4-1|TRBJ1-2
CASSHRTGLLSNYGYTF
>-|TRBV29-1|TRBJ1-1
CSAMTAEAFF
>-|TRBV5-1|TRBJ2-2
CASIKGFTGELFF
>-|TRBV6-5|TRBJ1-4
CASSYLGRGIEKLFF
>-|TRBV5-1|TRBJ2-6
CASSLGGSGANVLTF
>-|TRBV28|TRBJ1-5
CASSFDRGLNQPQHF
>-|TRBV2|TRBJ2-7
CASTSPGTGSSYEQYF
>-|TRBV4-3|TRBJ1-1
CASRRAGGTEAFF
>-|TRBV4-2|TRBJ1-1
CASGTGTTEAFF
>-|TRBV7-2|TRBJ2-7
CASSTNSYEQYF
>-|TRBV10-3|TRBJ1-5
CAISETGENQPQHF
>-|TRBV18|TRBJ2-7
CASSPGGAEQYF
>-|TRBV7-6|TRBJ2-2
CASSRQAGELFF
>-|TRBV5-6|TRBJ1-1
CASSFRSGHSNTEAFF
>-|TRBV6-1|TRBJ2-1
CASRVSGDEQFF
>-|TRBV10-1|TRBJ1-1
CASSENRGMNTEAFF
>-|TRBV10-3|TRBJ2-1
CAISESVLARGREQFF
>medium-sized|TRBV11-2|TRBJ1-3
CASTLGRGSSGNTIYF
>-|TRBV5-1|TRBJ1-1
CASSLYGTGLIRAFF
>-|TRBV7-9|TRBJ1-4
CASSSTARREKLFF
>-|TRBV5-1|TRBJ1-2
CASSSGRTRNYGYTF
>-|TRBV10-3|TRBJ2-5
CATGQGGETQYF
>-|TRBV12-1|TRBJ1-2
CASSAGADDGYTF
>-|TRBV28|TRBJ1-1
CASIPRGRRAFF
>-|TRBV28|TRBJ2-1
CASTSGRGEQFF
>-|TRBV10-3|TRBJ1-1
CATGGMNTEAFF
>-|TRBV6-1|TRBJ2-1
CASKGYEQFF
>-|TRBV6-5|TRBJ2-7
CASSRTTATHEQYF
>-|TRBV4-1|TRBJ1-3
CASSQLGQGAGNTIYF
>-|TRBV6-6|TRBJ1-2
CASSYGGPNYGYTF
>-|TRBV10-2|TRBJ2-5
CASSEAGGPWETQYF
>-|TRBV2|TRBJ1-3
CASSAGQYSGNTIYF
>-|TRBV6-1|TRBJ1-3
CASSETANSGNTIYF
>-|TRBV19|TRBJ2-3
CASSIGYTDTQYF
>-|TRBV7-9|TRBJ2-4
CASSWGNIQYF
>-|TRBV5-6|TRBJ1-1
CASSLVPATPAAFF
>-|TRBV6-5|TRBJ1-1
CASRNGGPNTEAFF
>-|TRBV6-5|TRBJ1-1
CASSYVRTGMGTEAFF
>-|TRBV7-7|TRBJ2-5
CASSLESGGPGETQYF
>-|TRBV5-1|TRBJ1-6
CASSPPGTTNSPLHF
>-|TRBV10-2|TRBJ2-1
CASSRDSPYNEQFF
>-|TRBV4-2|TRBJ1-2
CASSQENLGDRRLYGYTF